These 32 T cell receptor beta chains originate from one sample sequenced in a study of T cell repertoires in cytomegalovirus infection. Using its own MiXCR run on the reads, TCRdb lists one record per CDR3 protein. The sample contains approximately 550,000 distinct CDR3 sequences, 15% to 20% of which appear only once. The sample consisted of CD8+ T cells from PBMCs. Source of these receptors: a human donor in good health (CMV status not recorded). Some clones in this sample may be carry-over from other donors' samples.

The chain recombines TRBV7-9 with TRBJ2-7, with 15 bases fitting TRBD2. With 4 bases clipped from V and 2 bases from J, the junction kept 6 bases outside the gene matches. Germline CDR1 is SEHNR and CDR2 is FQNEAQ (reference sequence). The CDR3 runs to 17 residues. CDR3 DNA: TGTGCCAGCAGCTCGTGGGGGACTAGCGGGGGGCCCTACGAGCAGTACTTC. It specifies CASSSWGTSGGPYEQYF.

This clonotype was counted at least ten times. The chain recombines TRBV12-3 or TRBV12-4 with TRBJ2-5, with 8 bases lining up with TRBD2. V lost 1 base and J lost 0; bases outside the gene matches: 7. The CDR3 loop spans 17 amino acids. For the CDR3, the DNA is TGTGCCAGCAGTTTAGGGGGTAGCGGGGAGTACCAAGAGACCCAGTACTTC. The encoded protein is CASSLGGSGEYQETQYF.

This clonotype was seen only a few times. The chain joins TRBV11-2 to TRBJ1-5; possible D gene TRBD1, 6 bases. Per germline, CDR1 SGHAT and CDR2 FQNNGV. The CDR3 totals 14 residues. Trimming removed 5 bases from V and 3 bases from J, with 11 bases in between. CDR3 region: CASSTTGTNQPQHF. The CDR3 DNA reads TGTGCCAGCAGCACCACAGGGACCAATCAGCCCCAGCATTTT.

This clonotype came up a few times. The J gene is TRBJ1-5, the V gene TRBV10-2; a weak D match, TRBD1 (5 bases). The length of the CDR3 is 15 residues. The germline V and J ends were trimmed by 6 bases and 0 bases, with 12 bases remaining between them. CDR1 and CDR2 from the germline V gene are WSHSY and SAAADI. DNA for the CDR3: TGCGCCAGCAGACTGGGACGAGATAGCAATCAGCCCCAGCATTTT. It translates to CASRLGRDSNQPQHF.

This clonotype was picked up many times. The chain is built from TRBV5-5 and TRBJ1-1; the D is unclear. Germline V CDR1 and CDR2: SGHKS, YYEKEE (reference sequence). V was clipped by 0 bases and J by 0 bases, with 9 bases between them. There are 15 residues in the CDR3. DNA of the CDR3: TGTGCCAGCAGCTTGGACCCGGGGATGAACACTGAAGCTTTCTTT. It yields the protein CASSLDPGMNTEAFF.

In its sample, this clonotype was seen a few times. V and J are TRBV7-9 and TRBJ1-2, with TRBD1 matching over 9 bases. CDR1 is SEHNR and CDR2 is FQNEAQ in the germline V gene (reference sequence). J was trimmed by 4 bases and V by 5 bases; bases with no gene match: 8. CDR3 length: 15 residues. CDR3 protein: CASSPTGGAGYGYTF. The CDR3 coding sequence is TGTGCCAGCAGCCCAACAGGGGGCGCGGGCTATGGCTACACCTTC. The complete variable domain, with remaining parts taken from reference TRBV7-9 and TRBJ1-2, reads DTGVSQNPRHKITKRGQNVTFRCDPISEHNRLYWYRQTLGQGPEFLTYFQNEAQLEKSRLLSDRFSAERPKGSFSTLEIQRTEQGDSAMYLCASSPTGGAGYGYTFGSGTRLTVV.

The chain employs TRBV5-4 and TRBJ2-7, with D possibly matching TRBD2 (6 bases). CDR3 length: 15 amino acids. V was shortened by 4 bases and J by 5 bases, with 19 bases between the two germline ends. The germline V gene has CDR1 SGHNT and CDR2 YYREEE (reference sequence). In DNA form, the CDR3 reads TGTGCCAGCAGCCCGAGACGGGAGTTCCTTGACGAGCAGTACTTC. Protein: CASSPRREFLDEQYF.

This clonotype was recorded at least ten times. The V call is TRBV5-6, the J call TRBJ2-1, with 10 positions matching TRBD1. The V gene end was trimmed by 4 bases and the J gene end by 3 bases; junction bases not matched to a gene: 7. CDR3 length equals 16 residues. The germline V gene encodes CDR1 SGHDT and CDR2 YYEEEE. For the CDR3, the DNA is TGTGCCAGCAGCCCGGAGGGACAGGGGTACTACAATGAGCAGTTCTTC. It is translated as CASSPEGQGYYNEQFF.

This clonotype turned up a few times. This chain connects TRBV7-9 to TRBJ2-1; TRBD2 is a possible D gene (5 bases). Germline V gene data show CDR1 as SEHNR and CDR2 as FQNEAQ (reference sequence). The CDR3 consists of 13 residues. V was shortened by 4 bases and J by 10 bases, with 14 bases between the two germline ends. Here the CDR3 reads CASSSALGVEQFF. CDR3 nucleotide sequence: TGTGCCAGCAGCTCAGCACTAGGCGTGGAGCAGTTCTTC.

The sample holds many counts of this clonotype. The V call is TRBV27, the J call TRBJ2-7; a weak D match, TRBD2 (6 bases). Germline assignment: CDR1 MNHEY and CDR2 SMNVEV (reference sequence). The ends were cut back, 11 bases at V and 1 base at J, with 24 bases in the middle. The CDR3 loop spans 16 amino acids. The CDR3 DNA is TGTGCCTCTGCCGGGACTCCGCTATCACATTCCTACGAGCAGTACTTC. It translates to CASAGTPLSHSYEQYF.

There are a few counts of this clonotype. This chain uses TRBV28 with TRBJ1-5, with D uncertain. Trimming cost V 5 bases and J 3 bases, with 11 bases left between them. CDR3 length: 14 amino acids. The germline gives CDR1 MDHEN, CDR2 SYDVKM. CDR3 region: CASSATEYNQPQHF. CDR3 coding DNA: TGTGCCAGCAGTGCCACAGAATACAATCAGCCCCAGCATTTT.

This clonotype has a handful of counts. The genes are TRBV19 and TRBJ1-1; 7 bases align to TRBD1. Per the germline V gene, CDR1 is LNHDA and CDR2 is SQIVND (reference sequence). The CDR3 has 14 amino acids. V was clipped by 7 bases and J by 3 bases; unmatched bases: 8. The CDR3 protein is CASIRGGGHTEAFF. The CDR3 DNA reads TGTGCCAGTATCCGGGGAGGGGGCCACACTGAAGCTTTCTTT.

This clonotype was seen at least ten times. This chain joins TRBV27 and TRBJ2-7; a possible D gene is TRBD2 (6 bases). This CDR3 region has 18 residues. CDR1 is MNHEY, CDR2 SMNVEV, per germline (reference sequence). The V gene lost 3 bases and the J gene lost 2 bases, with 23 bases spanning the gap. Written as DNA, the CDR3 is TGTGCCAGCAGTTTTGACTCCAGCGGGTTTGGAGCCCCCTACGAGCAGTACTTC. Translation: CASSFDSSGFGAPYEQYF.

This clonotype was seen a few times. The V gene is TRBV2, the J gene TRBJ2-1; 9 nucleotides agree with TRBD1. This CDR3 is built from 14 residues. Germline CDR1 reads SNHLY; CDR2 reads FYNNEI. V trimming: 10 bases; J trimming: 4 bases; junction bases outside the gene matches: 8. CDR3: CATTGGVDYNEQFF. In nucleotides, the CDR3 is TGTGCCACCACAGGGGGCGTAGATTACAATGAGCAGTTCTTC.

There are a few counts of this clonotype. This chain links TRBV28 with TRBJ2-7, with D tentatively TRBD2 (6 bases). V was clipped by 10 bases and J by 5 bases, with 30 bases between them. The CDR3 has 17 amino acids. CDR1 and CDR2 (germline): MDHEN, SYDVKM. The CDR3 coding sequence is TGTGCCACCCGCCGGGGGAACCGGGACGGTCCATCGAACGAGCAGTACTTC. Translation: CATRRGNRDGPSNEQYF.

Note on this clonotype: The germline gene is not matched at one end of the junction; a read error may be the cause. The rearrangement joins TRBV5-4 to TRBJ2-2; D is unclear. This CDR3 region has 13 residues. Germline V gene sequence: CDR1 SGHNT, CDR2 YYREEE (reference sequence). The chain's CDR3 is CTSSLYSDGELFF. CDR3 coding DNA: TGTACCAGCAGCTTATACAGCGACGGGGAGCTGTTTTTT.

This clonotype was observed at least ten times. The rearrangement links TRBV7-9 to TRBJ1-1; TRBD1 is a possible D gene (5 bases). CDR3 length equals 15 residues. Germline values: CDR1 SEHNR, CDR2 FQNEAQ (reference sequence). The V gene lost 6 bases and the J gene lost 6 bases, with 20 bases spanning the gap. This CDR3 is CASSPRGSGWAEAFF. The CDR3 DNA sequence: TGTGCCAGCAGTCCGAGGGGCAGCGGGTGGGCTGAAGCTTTCTTT.

At least ten counts were recorded for this clonotype. This chain uses TRBV7-9 with TRBJ2-7, with D perhaps TRBD1 (6 bases). The CDR3 runs to 14 residues. Germline loops: CDR1 SEHNR, CDR2 FQNEAQ (reference sequence). V dropped 5 bases and J dropped 2 bases, with 13 bases sitting between them. CDR3 sequence reads: CASSPRDNTYEQYF. CDR3 nucleotide sequence: TGTGCCAGCAGCCCCCGGGACAACACCTACGAGCAGTACTTC.

This clonotype has more than one count but fewer than ten. The CDR3 spells CASSPGVLEAFF. The CDR3 DNA follows: TGTGCCAGTAGCCCCGGCGTTCTTGAAGCTTTCTTT. This chain connects TRBV19 to TRBJ1-1; D is undetermined. CDR1 LNHDA and CDR2 SQIVND come from the germline V gene (reference sequence). V was shortened by 6 bases and J by 7 bases, with 12 bases between the two germline ends. The CDR3 sequence is 12 residues long.

This clonotype was observed a handful of times. The chain carries TRBV6-6 and TRBJ2-1; tentative D call: TRBD2 (6 bases). Germline-derived CDR1 and CDR2 are MNHNY and SVGAGI (reference sequence). V shed 2 bases and J shed 2 bases, with 10 bases lying between them. This CDR3 is built from 15 residues. CDR3 in DNA: TGTGCCAGCAGTTACGAGGCGGGAACCTACAATGAGCAGTTCTTC. This sequence encodes CASSYEAGTYNEQFF.

This chain connects TRBV11-2 to TRBJ2-3; tentatively, D is TRBD2 (6 bases). Germline V gene data show CDR1 as SGHAT and CDR2 as FQNNGV. The CDR3 consists of 15 residues. Between the trimmed V and J ends, which lost 4 bases and 3 bases, there was a span of 14 bases. For the CDR3, the DNA is TGTGCCAGCAGCTCTCCGGGCGGGGTGACAGATACGCAGTATTTT. It encodes CASSSPGGVTDTQYF.

This clonotype was recorded many times. This chain uses TRBV7-9 with TRBJ1-2; a possible D gene is TRBD1 (6 bases). Trimming left V 2 bases short and J 8 bases short, with 9 bases between. Germline CDR1 reads SEHNR; CDR2 reads FQNEAQ (reference sequence). The CDR3 loop spans 12 amino acids. CDR3 sequence: CASSLTGLGYTF. The DNA of the CDR3 is TGTGCCAGCAGCTTAACAGGGCTCGGCTACACCTTC.

This clonotype showed up many times. The chain couples TRBV7-9 to TRBJ1-1; D remains unclear. The V gene's germline CDR1 is SEHNR and CDR2 FQNEAQ (reference sequence). V was cut by 5 bases and J by 3 bases, with 16 bases left in between. The CDR3 totals 15 residues. The CDR3 spells CASSRPTREDTEAFF. In DNA, the CDR3 is TGTGCCAGCAGCCGACCGACTCGGGAGGACACTGAAGCTTTCTTT.

This clonotype has at least ten counts. The chain combines TRBV7-6 with TRBJ2-5; no reliable D call. Germline V gene data show CDR1 as SGHVS and CDR2 as FNYEAQ. The CDR3 is 16 amino acids. V lost 5 bases and J 1 base, leaving 17 bases between the germline ends. This CDR3 is CASSPLIGQRQETQYF. The CDR3 DNA reads as TGTGCCAGCAGCCCTCTTATAGGCCAGCGCCAAGAGACCCAGTACTTC.

In this sample, this clonotype turned up a few times. The rearrangement joins TRBV6-1 to TRBJ1-3; the D is unclear. The CDR3 consists of 15 residues. Germline V gives CDR1 MNHNS, CDR2 SASEGT. Trimming took off 6 bases at V and 0 bases at J, with 12 bases between the two ends. The chain's CDR3 is CASSMDGDSGNTIYF. CDR3 nucleotides: TGTGCCAGCAGCATGGATGGAGACTCTGGAAACACCATATATTTT.

The chain joins TRBV20-1 to TRBJ1-2; no firm D call. V lost 0 bases and J 8 bases, leaving 7 bases between the germline ends. CDR1 and CDR2 from the germline V gene are DFQATT and SNEGSKA (reference sequence). There are 11 residues in the CDR3. The CDR3 protein is CSARERRGYTF. The CDR3 DNA is TGCAGTGCTAGAGAGCGCCGAGGCTACACCTTC.

The rearrangement uses TRBV23-1 and TRBJ2-7; D remains unclear. Being an ORF, TRBV23-1 has a function that is uncertain. The V end lost 6 bases, the J end lost 0 bases, and 15 bases lay between the germline ends. This CDR3 contains 15 residues. In DNA, the CDR3 is TGCGCCAGCAGGCTAACAGAGCGCTTCTCCTACGAGCAGTACTTC. Protein: CASRLTERFSYEQYF.

This clonotype was counted at least ten times. The rearrangement joins TRBV27 to TRBJ2-6, with D perhaps TRBD1 (6 bases). The V gene's germline CDR1 is MNHEY and CDR2 SMNVEV (reference sequence). The CDR3 consists of 15 residues. The germline V and J ends were trimmed by 5 bases and 8 bases, with 16 bases remaining between them. The DNA of the CDR3 is TGTGCCAGCAGTATCCTCCCAGGGGAGTCCAACGTCCTGACTTTC. Amino acid sequence: CASSILPGESNVLTF.

This clonotype came up many times. The rearrangement joins TRBV7-8 to TRBJ2-7, with 8 positions matching TRBD1. Trimming cost V 6 bases and J 5 bases; bases outside gene matches: 9. CDR1 is SGHVS and CDR2 is FQNEAQ in the germline V gene. This CDR3 is 14 amino acids long. The CDR3 coding sequence is TGTGCCAGCAGTGATCAGGGGGCGTCCGACGAGCAGTACTTC. Translated: CASSDQGASDEQYF.

The chain employs TRBV6-8 and TRBJ2-1; weak D call: TRBD2 (5 bases). This CDR3 is 15 amino acids long. Germline CDR1 and CDR2: MNHGY and SAAAGT. V lost 6 bases, J lost 2 bases, and 14 bases lay in between. The CDR3 DNA is TGTGCCAGCAGACGCAGCGGCGGAGCCTACAATGAGCAGTTCTTC. It yields the protein CASRRSGGAYNEQFF.

In its sample, this clonotype was seen a few times. The chain employs TRBV29-1 and TRBJ1-2, with TRBD1 matching 7 bases. The V gene's germline CDR1 is SQVTM and CDR2 ANQGSEA. Germline trimming cut 3 bases from V and 4 bases from J; bases unmatched to any gene: 5. CDR3 length: 13 amino acids. CDR3 sequence: CSVDEGAPYGYTF. The DNA of the CDR3 is TGCAGCGTTGACGAGGGGGCCCCCTATGGCTACACCTTC. The full variable domain, in which reference TRBV29-1 and TRBJ1-2 provide the parts outside the CDR3, is SAVISQKPSRDICQRGTSLTIQCQVDSQVTMMFWYRQQPGQSLTLIATANQGSEATYESGFVIDKFPISRPNLTFSTLTVSNMSPEDSSIYLCSVDEGAPYGYTFGSGTRLTVV.

This clonotype was seen repeatedly, ten times or more. The V gene is TRBV4-1, the J gene TRBJ2-7; 8 bases agree with TRBD1. This CDR3 spans 15 amino acids. Unmatched junction bases numbered 5, after V lost 0 bases and J lost 4 bases. CDR1 and CDR2 (germline): MGHRA, YSYEKL. CDR3 DNA: TGCGCCAGCAGCCAAGATGTGCAGGGGGCTTACGAGCAGTACTTC. Residues: CASSQDVQGAYEQYF.